Following are 9 T cell receptor beta chains from one sample sequenced in a study of post-analysis software for immune sequencing data. No cognate antigen is known for these TCRs. Unique molecular identifiers were built into the TCR beta cDNA libraries. One entry per CDR3 protein, called by TCRdb with MiXCR from the PCR reads. Of roughly 410,000 distinct CDR3 sequences in the sample, around a third were seen once. Study-level findings and limits: Roughly five TRBV segments were more frequent in patients than controls; TRBV5-6, TRBV5-1 and TRBV20-1 belonged to this group.

Sequencing was carried out using blood. The source of these receptors is a girl under 18 with multiple sclerosis.

The chain couples TRBV7-9 to TRBJ2-3, with a tentative D call TRBD1 (6 bases). From germline, CDR1 is SEHNR and CDR2 FQNEAQ (reference sequence). This CDR3 is 16 amino acids long. Trimming removed 8 bases from V and 2 bases from J, with 20 bases in between. The CDR3, as DNA: TGTGCCAGCCGGGCCCAGGGGCTGGCTTTCACAGATACGCAGTATTTT. As protein: CASRAQGLAFTDTQYF.

The rearrangement joins TRBV7-9 to TRBJ1-2; no clear D. CDR3 length equals 14 residues. V was trimmed by 8 bases and J by 3 bases, leaving 16 bases between them. In germline, CDR1 is SEHNR, CDR2 FQNEAQ (reference sequence). The CDR3 loop reads CASFPEGIYYGYTF. CDR3 DNA sequence: TGTGCCAGCTTCCCAGAAGGAATTTACTATGGCTACACCTTC.

As regards this clonotype: The junction does not match germline at one end; this may be a read error. The chain couples TRBV11-2 to TRBJ1-2; unclear D gene. The CDR3 is made up of 13 amino acids. CDR1 and CDR2 from the germline V gene are SGHAT and FQNNGV. CDR3 nucleotides: TGTGCCAGCAGCTCATTGAGAACCTATGACTACACCTTC. This encodes CASSSLRTYDYTF.

CDR3: CASSYSMVKGHYGYTF. In nucleotides, the CDR3 is TGTGCCAGCAGTTACTCGATGGTTAAGGGCCACTATGGCTACACCTTC. The V and J genes are TRBV6-6 and TRBJ1-2, with unresolved D. The CDR3 has 16 amino acids. Trimming removed 0 bases at V and 3 bases at J, with 14 bases between. Germline-derived CDR1 and CDR2 are MNHNY and SVGAGI (reference sequence).

Written as DNA, the CDR3 is TGTGCCATCAGTGGATATGGGGGGCTGAACACTGAAGCTTTCTTT. Amino acids: CAISGYGGLNTEAFF. V is TRBV10-3 and J is TRBJ1-1, with a possible D match to TRBD1 (6 bases). CDR3 length equals 15 residues. The ends were cut back, 4 bases at V and 0 bases at J, with 12 bases in the middle. Germline V gives CDR1 ENHRY, CDR2 SYGVKD.

In this sample, this clonotype turned up a few times. The CDR3 bases are TGTGCCAGCAGCCCCAACAGGGGGGTGGCAGCTTTCTTT. This codes for CASSPNRGVAAFF. The chain is built from TRBV7-2 and TRBJ1-1, with TRBD1 identical over 8 bases. In germline, CDR1 is SGHTA, CDR2 FQGNSA. Trimming took 5 bases from V and 10 from J; bases not matched to a gene: 9. This CDR3 region has 13 residues.

This clonotype was counted only a few times. The V and J genes are TRBV20-1 and TRBJ2-3, with D perhaps assigned TRBD1 or TRBD2 (6 bases each). This CDR3 has 12 amino acids. Trimming stripped 6 bases from V and 7 bases from J, with 14 bases between. The V gene's germline CDR1 is DFQATT and CDR2 SNEGSKA (reference sequence). The CDR3 sequence is CSAERGDNTQYF. The CDR3 coding sequence is TGCAGTGCAGAGAGGGGGGACAATACGCAGTATTTT.

This clonotype was counted a few times. This chain links TRBV11-2 with TRBJ2-7; possibly TRBD2 for D (6 bases). Germline values: CDR1 SGHAT, CDR2 FQNNGV. This CDR3 is built from 15 residues. V lost 3 bases, J lost 2 bases, and 14 bases lay in between. The CDR3 DNA is TGTGCCAGCAGCTTTCAGCCCTCGGGGGCCTACGAGCAGTACTTC. Amino acid sequence: CASSFQPSGAYEQYF.

This clonotype was detected only a few times. V and J are TRBV7-2 and TRBJ2-7; 7 bases line up with TRBD1. The germline V gene encodes CDR1 SGHTA and CDR2 FQGNSA. V trimming: 1 base; J trimming: 1 base; junction bases outside the gene matches: 4. The CDR3 runs to 15 residues. The CDR3 here is CASSLEPTGSYEQYF. Written as DNA, the CDR3 is TGTGCCAGCAGCTTAGAACCGACAGGGTCCTACGAGCAGTACTTC.